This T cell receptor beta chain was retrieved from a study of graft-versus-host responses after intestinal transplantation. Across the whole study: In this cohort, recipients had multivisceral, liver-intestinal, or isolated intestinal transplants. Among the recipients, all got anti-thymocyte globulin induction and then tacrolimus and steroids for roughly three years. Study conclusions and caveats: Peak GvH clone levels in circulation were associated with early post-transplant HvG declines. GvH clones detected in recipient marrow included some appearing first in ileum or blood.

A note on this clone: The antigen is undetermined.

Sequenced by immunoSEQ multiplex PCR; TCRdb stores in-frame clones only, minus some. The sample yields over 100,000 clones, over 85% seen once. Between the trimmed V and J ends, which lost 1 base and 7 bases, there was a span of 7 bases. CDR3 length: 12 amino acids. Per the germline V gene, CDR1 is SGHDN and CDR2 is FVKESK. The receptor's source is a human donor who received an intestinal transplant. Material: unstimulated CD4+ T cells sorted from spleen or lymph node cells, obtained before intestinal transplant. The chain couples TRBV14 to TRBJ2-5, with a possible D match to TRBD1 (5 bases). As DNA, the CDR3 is TGTGCCAGCAGCCAAGCTAGGGGGACCCAGTACTTC. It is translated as CASSQARGTQYF.